This TCR beta chain was obtained from a study of cytomegalovirus exposure and HLA in healthy donors. The germline V gene has CDR1 LNHDA and CDR2 SQIVND (reference sequence). The V and J ends lost 7 bases and 7 bases, in that order; junction bases with no gene match: 11. This CDR3 contains 15 residues. TCRdb's table, derived via immunoSEQ multiplex PCR, lists solely in-frame clones and lacks some. The table includes about 150,000 clones, 90% detected once. Separation from the roughly 670-subject first cohort characterized the roughly 130-subject validation cohort, to which the donors belonged. This clone was counted between two and nine times.

This chain uses TRBV19 with TRBJ2-1; 9 bases fit TRBD1. Sequencing was done on a sample of PBMCs. The receptor comes from a woman aged 30 to 39 in good health and CMV-seropositive. DNA of the CDR3: TGTGCCAGTAAACTCGGACAGGGGTGGTATAATGAGCAGTTCTTC. Its protein is CASKLGQGWYNEQFF. Full variable domain (outside the CDR3, taken from reference TRBV19 and TRBJ2-1): DGGITQSPKYLFRKEGQNVTLSCEQNLNHDAMYWYRQDPGQGLRLIYYSQIVNDFQKGDIAEGYSVSREKKESFPLTVTSAQKNPTAFYLCASKLGQGWYNEQFFGPGTRLTVL.